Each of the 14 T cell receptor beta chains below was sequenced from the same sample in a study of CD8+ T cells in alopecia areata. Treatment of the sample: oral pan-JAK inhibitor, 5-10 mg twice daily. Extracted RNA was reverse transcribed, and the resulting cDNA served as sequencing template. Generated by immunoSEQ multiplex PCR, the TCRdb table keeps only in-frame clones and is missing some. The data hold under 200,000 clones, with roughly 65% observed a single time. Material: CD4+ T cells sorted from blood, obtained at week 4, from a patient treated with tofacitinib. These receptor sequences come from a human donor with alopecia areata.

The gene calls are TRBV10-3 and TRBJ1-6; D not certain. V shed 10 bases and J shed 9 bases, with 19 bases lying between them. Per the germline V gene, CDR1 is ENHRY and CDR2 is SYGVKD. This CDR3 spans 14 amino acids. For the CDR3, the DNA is TGTGCCAATCGGGCTGGCTCGGGAAGTTCACCCCTCCACTTT. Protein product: CANRAGSGSSPLHF.

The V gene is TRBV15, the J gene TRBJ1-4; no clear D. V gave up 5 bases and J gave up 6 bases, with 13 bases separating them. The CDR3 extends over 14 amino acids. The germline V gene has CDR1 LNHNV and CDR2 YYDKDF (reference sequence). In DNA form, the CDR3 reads TGTGCCACCAGCGGTGTGCAAACGTATGAAAAACTGTTTTTT. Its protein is CATSGVQTYEKLFF.

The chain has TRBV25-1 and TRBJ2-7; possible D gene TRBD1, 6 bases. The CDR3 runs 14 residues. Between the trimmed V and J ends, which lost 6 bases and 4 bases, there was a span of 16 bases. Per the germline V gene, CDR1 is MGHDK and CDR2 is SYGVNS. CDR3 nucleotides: TGTGCCAGCAGCATACCGGGACAAAAATACGAGCAGTACTTC. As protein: CASSIPGQKYEQYF.

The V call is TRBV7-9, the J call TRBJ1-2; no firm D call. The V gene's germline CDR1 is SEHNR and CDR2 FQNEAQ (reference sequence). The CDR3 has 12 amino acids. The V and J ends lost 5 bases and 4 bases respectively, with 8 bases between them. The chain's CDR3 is CASSLNSYGYTF. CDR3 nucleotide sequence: TGTGCCAGCAGCCTAAACAGCTATGGCTACACCTTC.

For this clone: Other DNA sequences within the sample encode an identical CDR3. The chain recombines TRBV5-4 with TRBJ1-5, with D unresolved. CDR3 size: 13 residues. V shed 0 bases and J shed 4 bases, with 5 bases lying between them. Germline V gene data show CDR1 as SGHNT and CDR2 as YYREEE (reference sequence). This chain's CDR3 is CASSLGRNQPQHF. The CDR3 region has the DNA TGTGCCAGCAGCTTGGGCAGAAATCAGCCCCAGCATTTT.

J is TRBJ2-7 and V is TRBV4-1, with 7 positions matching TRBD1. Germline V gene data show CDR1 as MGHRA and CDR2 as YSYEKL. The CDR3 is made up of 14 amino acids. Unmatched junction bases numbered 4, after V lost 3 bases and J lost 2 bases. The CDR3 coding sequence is TGCGCCAGCAGCCAGGGACAGCTAACCTACGAGCAGTACTTC. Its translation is CASSQGQLTYEQYF.

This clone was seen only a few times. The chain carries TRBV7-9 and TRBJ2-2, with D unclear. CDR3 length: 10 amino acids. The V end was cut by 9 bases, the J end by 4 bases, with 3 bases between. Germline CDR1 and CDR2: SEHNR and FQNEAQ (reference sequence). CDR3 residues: CARSTGELFF. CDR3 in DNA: TGTGCCAGGAGCACCGGGGAGCTGTTTTTT.

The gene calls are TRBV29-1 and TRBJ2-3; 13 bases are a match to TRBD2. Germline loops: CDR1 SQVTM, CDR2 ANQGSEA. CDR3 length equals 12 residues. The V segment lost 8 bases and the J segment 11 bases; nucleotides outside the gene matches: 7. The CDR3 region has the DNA TGCAGCCAAACTAGCGGGGGGGAGGGGCAGTATTTT. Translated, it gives CSQTSGGEGQYF.

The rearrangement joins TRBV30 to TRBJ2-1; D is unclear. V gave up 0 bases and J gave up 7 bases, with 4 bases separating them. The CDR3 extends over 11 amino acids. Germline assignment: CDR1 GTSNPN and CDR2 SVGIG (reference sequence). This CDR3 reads CAWSVRNEQFF. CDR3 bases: TGTGCCTGGAGTGTCAGGAATGAGCAGTTCTTC. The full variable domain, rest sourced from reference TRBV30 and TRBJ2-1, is SQTIHQWPATLVQPVGSPLSLECTVEGTSNPNLYWYRQAAGRGLQLLFYSVGIGQISSEVPQNLSASRPQDRQFILSSKKLLLSDSGFYLCAWSVRNEQFFGPGTRLTVL.

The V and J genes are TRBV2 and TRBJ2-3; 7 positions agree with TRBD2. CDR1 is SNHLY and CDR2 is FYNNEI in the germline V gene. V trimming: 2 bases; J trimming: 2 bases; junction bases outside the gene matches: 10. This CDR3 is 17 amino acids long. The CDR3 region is CASSERGPSGLTDTQYF. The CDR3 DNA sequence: TGTGCCAGCAGTGAAAGAGGGCCTAGCGGCCTCACAGATACGCAGTATTTT.

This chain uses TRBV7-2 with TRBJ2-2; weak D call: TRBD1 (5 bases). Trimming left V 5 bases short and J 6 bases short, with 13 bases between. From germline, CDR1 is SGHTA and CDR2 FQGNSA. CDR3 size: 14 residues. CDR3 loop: CASSITGVAGELFF. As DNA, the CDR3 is TGTGCCAGCAGCATCACAGGAGTAGCCGGGGAGCTGTTTTTT.

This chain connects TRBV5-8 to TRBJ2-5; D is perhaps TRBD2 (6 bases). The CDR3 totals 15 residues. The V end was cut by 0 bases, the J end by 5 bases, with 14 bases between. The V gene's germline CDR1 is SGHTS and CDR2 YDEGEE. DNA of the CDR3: TGTGCCAGCAGCTTGGATGGAGGGTATGTCGAGACCCAGTACTTC. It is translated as CASSLDGGYVETQYF.

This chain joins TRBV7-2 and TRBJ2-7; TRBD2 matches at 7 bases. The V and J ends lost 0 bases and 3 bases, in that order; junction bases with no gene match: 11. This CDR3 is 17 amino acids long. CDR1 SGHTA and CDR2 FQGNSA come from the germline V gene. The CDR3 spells CASSLAGTRGYYYEQYF. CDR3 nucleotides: TGTGCCAGCAGCTTAGCGGGGACGCGGGGGTACTACTACGAGCAGTACTTC.

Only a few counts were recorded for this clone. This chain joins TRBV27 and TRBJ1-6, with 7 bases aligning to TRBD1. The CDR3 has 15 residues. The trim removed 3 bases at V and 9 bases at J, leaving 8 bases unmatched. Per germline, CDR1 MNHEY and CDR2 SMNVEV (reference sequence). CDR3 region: CASSFKQGRSSPLHF. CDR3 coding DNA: TGTGCCAGCAGTTTTAAACAGGGGAGAAGTTCACCCCTCCACTTT.